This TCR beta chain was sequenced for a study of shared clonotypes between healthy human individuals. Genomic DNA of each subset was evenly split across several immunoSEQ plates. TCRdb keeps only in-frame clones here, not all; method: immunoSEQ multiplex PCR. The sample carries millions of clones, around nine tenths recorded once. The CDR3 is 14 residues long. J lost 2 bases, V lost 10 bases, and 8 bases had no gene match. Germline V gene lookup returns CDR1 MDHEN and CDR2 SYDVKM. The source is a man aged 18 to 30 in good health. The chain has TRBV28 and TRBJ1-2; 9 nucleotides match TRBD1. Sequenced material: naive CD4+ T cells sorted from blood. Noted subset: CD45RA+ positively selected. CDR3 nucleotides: TGTGCCACCGATCCGGGACAGGGAAACTATGGCTACACCTTC. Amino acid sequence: CATDPGQGNYGYTF.